This TCR beta chain was sequenced for a study of blood T cell repertoires in COVID-19. About the research overall: Italy, Spain and the United States were the sources of the convalescent and acute COVID-19 samples.

The trim removed 5 bases at V and 0 bases at J, leaving 9 bases unmatched. CDR1 and CDR2 (germline): SGHTA, FQGTGA. The CDR3 is 17 amino acids. The data were produced by immunoSEQ multiplex PCR, yet TCRdb's version contains in-frame clones alone and is incomplete. Of 98,000 or so clones in the sample, roughly 85% were seen once. The TCR was taken from a human donor in a cohort sampled during active COVID-19. The chain employs TRBV7-3 and TRBJ2-3, with TRBD2 matching 9 bases. The sequenced sample consisted of peripheral blood. CDR3 bases: TGTGCCAGCAGCCTAGGGGGACTAGCAGTTAGCACAGATACGCAGTATTTT. Translating gives CASSLGGLAVSTDTQYF.